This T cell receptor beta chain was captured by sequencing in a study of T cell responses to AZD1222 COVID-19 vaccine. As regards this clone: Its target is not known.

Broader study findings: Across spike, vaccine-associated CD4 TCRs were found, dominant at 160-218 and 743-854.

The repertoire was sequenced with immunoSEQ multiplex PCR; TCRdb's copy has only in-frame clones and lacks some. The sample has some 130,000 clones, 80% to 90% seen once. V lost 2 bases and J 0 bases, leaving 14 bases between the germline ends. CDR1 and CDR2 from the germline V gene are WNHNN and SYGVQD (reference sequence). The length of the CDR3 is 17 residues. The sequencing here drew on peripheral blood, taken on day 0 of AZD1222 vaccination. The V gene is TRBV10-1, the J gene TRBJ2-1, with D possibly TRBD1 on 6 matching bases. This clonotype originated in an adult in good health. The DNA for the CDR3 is TGCGCCAGCAGTGAGATGGTGGGGGCGAGCTCCTACAATGAGCAGTTCTTC. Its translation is CASSEMVGASSYNEQFF.